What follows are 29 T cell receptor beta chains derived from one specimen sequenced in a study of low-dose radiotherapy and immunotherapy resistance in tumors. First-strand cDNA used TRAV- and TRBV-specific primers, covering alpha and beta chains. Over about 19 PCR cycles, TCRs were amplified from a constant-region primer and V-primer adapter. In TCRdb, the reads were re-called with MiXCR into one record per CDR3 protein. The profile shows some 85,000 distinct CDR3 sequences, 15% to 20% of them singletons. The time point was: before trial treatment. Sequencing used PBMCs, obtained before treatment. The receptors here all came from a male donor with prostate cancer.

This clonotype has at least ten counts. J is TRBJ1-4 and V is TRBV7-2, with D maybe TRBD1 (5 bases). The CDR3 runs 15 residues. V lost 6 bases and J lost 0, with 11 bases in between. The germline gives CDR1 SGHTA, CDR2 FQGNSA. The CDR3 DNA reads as TGTGCCAGCAGAGATGGGGGAGCAACTAATGAAAAACTGTTTTTT. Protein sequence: CASRDGGATNEKLFF.

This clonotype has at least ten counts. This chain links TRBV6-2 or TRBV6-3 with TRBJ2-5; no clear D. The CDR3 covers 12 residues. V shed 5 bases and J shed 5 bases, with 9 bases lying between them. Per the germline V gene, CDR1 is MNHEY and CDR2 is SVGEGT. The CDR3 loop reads CASSLIGETQYF. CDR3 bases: TGTGCCAGCAGTCTCATCGGGGAGACCCAGTACTTC.

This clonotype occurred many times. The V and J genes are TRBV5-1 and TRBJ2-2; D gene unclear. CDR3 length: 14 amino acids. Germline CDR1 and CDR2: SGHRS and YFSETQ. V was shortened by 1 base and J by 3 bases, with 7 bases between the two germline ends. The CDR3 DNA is TGCGCCAGCAGCTTGCGGCAGGACACCGGGGAGCTGTTTTTT. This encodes CASSLRQDTGELFF.

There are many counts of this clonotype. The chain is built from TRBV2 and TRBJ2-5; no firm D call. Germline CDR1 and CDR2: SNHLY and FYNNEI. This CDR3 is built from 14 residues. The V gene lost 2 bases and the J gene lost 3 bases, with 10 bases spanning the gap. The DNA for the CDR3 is TGTGCCAGCAGTGAACCGACAATGAAAGAGACCCAGTACTTC. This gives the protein CASSEPTMKETQYF.

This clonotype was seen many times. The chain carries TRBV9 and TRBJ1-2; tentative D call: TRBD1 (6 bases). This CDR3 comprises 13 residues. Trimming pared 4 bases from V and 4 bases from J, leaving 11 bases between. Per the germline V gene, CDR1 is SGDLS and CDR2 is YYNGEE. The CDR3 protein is CASSSTGPYGYTF. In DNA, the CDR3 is TGTGCCAGCAGCTCGACAGGCCCCTATGGCTACACCTTC.

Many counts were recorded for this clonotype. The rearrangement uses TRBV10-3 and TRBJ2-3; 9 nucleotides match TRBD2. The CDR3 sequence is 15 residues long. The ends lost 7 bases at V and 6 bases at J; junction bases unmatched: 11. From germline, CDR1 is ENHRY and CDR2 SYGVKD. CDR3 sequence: CAIKGLAGPRDTQYF. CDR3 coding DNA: TGTGCCATCAAAGGCCTAGCGGGACCAAGGGATACGCAGTATTTT.

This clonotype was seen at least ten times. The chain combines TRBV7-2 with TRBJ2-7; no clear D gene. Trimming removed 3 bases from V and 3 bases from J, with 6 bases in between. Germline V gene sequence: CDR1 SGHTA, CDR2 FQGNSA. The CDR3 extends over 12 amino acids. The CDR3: CASSFDSYEQYF. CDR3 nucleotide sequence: TGTGCCAGCAGCTTCGATAGCTACGAGCAGTACTTC.

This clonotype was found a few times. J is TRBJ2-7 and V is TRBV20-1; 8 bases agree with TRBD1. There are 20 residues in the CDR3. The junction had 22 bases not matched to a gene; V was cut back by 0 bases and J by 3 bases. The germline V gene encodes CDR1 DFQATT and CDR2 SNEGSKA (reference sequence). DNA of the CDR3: TGCAGTGCTAGAGATTTCAGCGACAGGGGTGCTGATGGGCAATTCTACGAGCAGTACTTC. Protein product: CSARDFSDRGADGQFYEQYF.

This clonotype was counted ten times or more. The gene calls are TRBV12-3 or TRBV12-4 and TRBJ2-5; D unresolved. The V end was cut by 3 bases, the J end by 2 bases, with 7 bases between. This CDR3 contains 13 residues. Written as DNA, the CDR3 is TGTGCCAGCAGTTTTACTATACAAGAGACCCAGTACTTC. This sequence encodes CASSFTIQETQYF.

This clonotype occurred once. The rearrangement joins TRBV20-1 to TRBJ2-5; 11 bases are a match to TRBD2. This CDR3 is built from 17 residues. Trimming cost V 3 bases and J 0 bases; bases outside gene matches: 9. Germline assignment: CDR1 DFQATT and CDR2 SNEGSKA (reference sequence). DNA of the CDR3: TGCAGTGCTAGCGCCGCTAGCGGGGGGCAGTACCAAGAGACCCAGTACTTC. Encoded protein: CSASAASGGQYQETQYF.

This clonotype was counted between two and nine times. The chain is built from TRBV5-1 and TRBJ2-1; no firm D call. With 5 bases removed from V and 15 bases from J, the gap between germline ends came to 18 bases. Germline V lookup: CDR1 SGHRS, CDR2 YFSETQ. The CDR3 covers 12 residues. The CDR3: CASRVNLDKAFF. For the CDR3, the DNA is TGCGCCAGCAGGGTCAACCTAGACAAGGCGTTCTTC.

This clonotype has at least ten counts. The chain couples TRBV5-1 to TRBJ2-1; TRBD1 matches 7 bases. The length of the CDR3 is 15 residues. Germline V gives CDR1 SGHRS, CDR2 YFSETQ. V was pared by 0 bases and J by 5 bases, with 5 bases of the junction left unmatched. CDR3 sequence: CASSLVGQANNEQFF. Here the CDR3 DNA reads TGCGCCAGCAGCTTGGTTGGACAGGCCAACAATGAGCAGTTCTTC. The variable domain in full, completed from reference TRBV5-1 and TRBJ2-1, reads KAGVTQTPRYLIKTRGQQVTLSCSPISGHRSVSWYQQTPGQGLQFLFEYFSETQRNKGNFPGRFSGRQFSNSRSEMNVSTLELGDSALYLCASSLVGQANNEQFFGPGTRLTVL.

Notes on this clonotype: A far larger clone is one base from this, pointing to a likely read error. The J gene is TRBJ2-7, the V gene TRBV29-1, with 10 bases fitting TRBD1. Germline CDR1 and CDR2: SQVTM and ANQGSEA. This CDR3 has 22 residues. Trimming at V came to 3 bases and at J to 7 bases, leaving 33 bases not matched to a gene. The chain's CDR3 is CSVDLAGQGRGSARFGYNEQYF. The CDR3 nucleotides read TGCAGCGTTGACTTGGCGGGACAGGGGCGGGGTAGCGCCCGCTTTGGTTACAATGAGCAGTACTTC.

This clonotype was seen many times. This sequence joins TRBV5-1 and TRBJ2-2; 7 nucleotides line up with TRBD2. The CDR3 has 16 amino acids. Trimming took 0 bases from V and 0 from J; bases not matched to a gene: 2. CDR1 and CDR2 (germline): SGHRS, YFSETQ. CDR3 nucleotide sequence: TGCGCCAGCAGCTTGGCGGGGGGTGCGAACACCGGGGAGCTGTTTTTT. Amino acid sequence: CASSLAGGANTGELFF.

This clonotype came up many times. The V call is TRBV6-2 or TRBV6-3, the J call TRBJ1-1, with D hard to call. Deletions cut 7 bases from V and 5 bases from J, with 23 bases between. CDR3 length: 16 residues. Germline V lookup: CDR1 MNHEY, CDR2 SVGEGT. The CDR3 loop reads CASTSRSSLGQTEAFF. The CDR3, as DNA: TGTGCCAGCACCAGTCGAAGCTCACTGGGTCAGACTGAAGCTTTCTTT.

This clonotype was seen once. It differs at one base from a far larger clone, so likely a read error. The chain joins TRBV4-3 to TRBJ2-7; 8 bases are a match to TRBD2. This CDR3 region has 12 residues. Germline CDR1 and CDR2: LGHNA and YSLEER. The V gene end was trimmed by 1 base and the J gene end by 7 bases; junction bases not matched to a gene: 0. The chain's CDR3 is CASSQVAGEQYF. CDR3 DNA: TGCGCCAGCAGCCAAGTAGCGGGGGAGCAGTACTTC.

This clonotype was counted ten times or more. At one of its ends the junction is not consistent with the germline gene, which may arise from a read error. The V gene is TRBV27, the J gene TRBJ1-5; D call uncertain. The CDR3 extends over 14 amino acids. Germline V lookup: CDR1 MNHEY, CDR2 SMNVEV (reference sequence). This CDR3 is CASSVSRFNQPQHF. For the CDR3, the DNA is TGTGCCAGCAGTGTATCCAGGTTCAATCAGCCCCAGCATTTT.

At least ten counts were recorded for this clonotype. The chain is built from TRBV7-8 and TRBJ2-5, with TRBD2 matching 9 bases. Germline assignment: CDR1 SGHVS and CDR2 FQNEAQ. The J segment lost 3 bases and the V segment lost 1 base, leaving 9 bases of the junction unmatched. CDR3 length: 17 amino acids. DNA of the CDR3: TGTGCCAGCAGCTTAGGAGGGAGCGGGGGGTTAGAAGAGACCCAGTACTTC. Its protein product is CASSLGGSGGLEETQYF.

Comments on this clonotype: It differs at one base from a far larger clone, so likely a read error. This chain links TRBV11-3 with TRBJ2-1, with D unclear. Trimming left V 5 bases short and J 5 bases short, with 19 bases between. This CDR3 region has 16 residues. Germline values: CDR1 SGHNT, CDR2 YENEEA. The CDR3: CASSPTRRLTDNEQFF. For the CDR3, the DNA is TGTGCCAGCAGCCCGACACGACGCCTTACGGACAATGAGCAGTTCTTC. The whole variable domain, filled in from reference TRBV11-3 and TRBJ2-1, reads EAGVVQSPRYKIIEKKQPVAFWCNPISGHNTLYWYLQNLGQGPELLIRYENEEAVDDSQLPKDRFSAERLKGVDSTLKIQPAELGDSAVYLCASSPTRRLTDNEQFFGPGTRLTVL.

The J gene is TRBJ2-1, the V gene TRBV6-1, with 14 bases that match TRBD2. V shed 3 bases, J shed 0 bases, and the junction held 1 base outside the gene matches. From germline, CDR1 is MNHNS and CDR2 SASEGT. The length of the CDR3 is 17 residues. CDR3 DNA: TGTGCCAGCAGTGAGGGGACTAGCGGGAGCTCCTACAATGAGCAGTTCTTC. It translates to CASSEGTSGSSYNEQFF.

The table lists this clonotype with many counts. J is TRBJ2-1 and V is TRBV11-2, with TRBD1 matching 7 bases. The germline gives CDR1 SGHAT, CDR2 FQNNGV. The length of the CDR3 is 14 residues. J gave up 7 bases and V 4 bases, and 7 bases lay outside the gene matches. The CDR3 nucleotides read TGTGCCAGCAGCTCAAGGGACAGAATAAATGAGCAGTTCTTC. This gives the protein CASSSRDRINEQFF.

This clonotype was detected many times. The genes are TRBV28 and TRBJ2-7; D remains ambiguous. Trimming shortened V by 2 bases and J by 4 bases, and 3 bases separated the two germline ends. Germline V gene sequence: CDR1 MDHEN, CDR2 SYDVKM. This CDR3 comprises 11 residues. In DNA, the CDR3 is TGTGCCAGCAGTTTAAAATACGAGCAGTACTTC. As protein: CASSLKYEQYF.

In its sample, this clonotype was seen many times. The CDR3, as DNA: TGTGCCAGCAGTGCGCACAGGTGGCGAGAGACCCAGTACTTC. It translates to CASSAHRWRETQYF. This chain uses TRBV28 with TRBJ2-5; possibly TRBD1 for D (5 bases). The ends were cut back, 5 bases at V and 4 bases at J, with 14 bases in the middle. Germline CDR1 and CDR2: MDHEN and SYDVKM. The CDR3 contains 14 residues.

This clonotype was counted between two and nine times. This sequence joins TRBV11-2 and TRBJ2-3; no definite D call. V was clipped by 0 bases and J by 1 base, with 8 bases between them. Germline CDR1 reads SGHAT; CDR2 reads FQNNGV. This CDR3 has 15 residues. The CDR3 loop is CASSLEPTGTDTQYF. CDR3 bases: TGTGCCAGCAGCTTAGAGCCCACAGGCACAGATACGCAGTATTTT.

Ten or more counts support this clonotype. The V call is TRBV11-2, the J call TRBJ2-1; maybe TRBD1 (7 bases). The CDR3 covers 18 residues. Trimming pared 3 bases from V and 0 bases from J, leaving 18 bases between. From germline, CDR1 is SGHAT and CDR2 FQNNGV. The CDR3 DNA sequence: TGTGCCAGCAGCTTTAACAGGGCCAGGGGGGCCTCCTACAATGAGCAGTTCTTC. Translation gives CASSFNRARGASYNEQFF.

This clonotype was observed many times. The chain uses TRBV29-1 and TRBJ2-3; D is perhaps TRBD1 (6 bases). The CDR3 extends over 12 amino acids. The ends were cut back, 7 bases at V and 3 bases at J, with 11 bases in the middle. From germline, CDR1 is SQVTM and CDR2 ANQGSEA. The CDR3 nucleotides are TGCAGCGAAAAACAGGGTACAGATACGCAGTATTTT. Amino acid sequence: CSEKQGTDTQYF.

The CDR3 sequence: CASSRTGMTDTEAFF. DNA of the CDR3: TGTGCCAGCAGCCGTACTGGGATGACGGACACTGAAGCTTTCTTT. The chain joins TRBV12-3 or TRBV12-4 to TRBJ1-1, with no clear D. This CDR3 region has 15 residues. Trimming took off 6 bases at V and 3 bases at J, with 17 bases between the two ends.

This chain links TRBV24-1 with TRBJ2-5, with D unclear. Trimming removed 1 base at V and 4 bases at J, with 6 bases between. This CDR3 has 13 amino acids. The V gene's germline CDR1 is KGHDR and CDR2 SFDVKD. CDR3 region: CATSDFGLETQYF. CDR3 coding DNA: TGTGCCACCAGTGATTTTGGATTAGAGACCCAGTACTTC.

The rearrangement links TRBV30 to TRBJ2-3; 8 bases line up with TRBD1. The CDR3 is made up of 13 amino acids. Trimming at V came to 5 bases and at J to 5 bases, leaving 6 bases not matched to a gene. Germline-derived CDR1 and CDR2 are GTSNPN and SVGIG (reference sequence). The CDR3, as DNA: TGTGCCTGGCGGAAGACAGGGGAAGATACGCAGTATTTT. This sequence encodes CAWRKTGEDTQYF.